Included here is one T cell receptor beta chain sequence, with context. The sample is drawn from a study of blood T cells in healthy people across ages. PCR was performed a second time for about 7 to 11 cycles using a sample-barcoded 5' primer and a J-beta primer mix. TCRdb recomputed calls from the 5' RACE reads with MiXCR, one row per CDR3 protein. The table lists about 1.1 million distinct CDR3 sequences, 30% to 40% of them singletons, with around 13% in the top ten. The CDR3 is 13 amino acids. Between the trimmed V and J ends, which lost 4 bases and 1 base, there was a span of 11 bases. CDR1 is SQVTM and CDR2 is ANQGSEA in the germline V gene.

The clonotype was recovered from a man between 18 and 29 years old in good health. V is TRBV29-1 and J is TRBJ2-7; D uncertain. The sequencing sample was made of blood. The CDR3 region has the DNA TGCAGCGTTGTAAGGGCAGAGTCCTACGAGCAGTACTTC. Translating it yields CSVVRAESYEQYF.